The clone carrying this TCR beta chain was recorded a few times. The data originate from a study of post-analysis software for immune sequencing data. Sequencing libraries made from TCR beta cDNA carried unique molecular identifiers. TCRdb analysed the PCR reads with MiXCR anew, one entry per CDR3 protein. The sample contains about half a million distinct CDR3 sequences, 30% to 40% of which appear only once. Material: blood. The TCR sequence derives from a girl between 2 and 17 years old with multiple sclerosis.

CDR3 sequence: CSAPYTSGHYNEQFF. CDR3 nucleotide sequence: TGCAGTGCGCCGTACACTAGCGGACACTACAATGAGCAGTTCTTC. The rearrangement joins TRBV20-1 to TRBJ2-1; the match to TRBD2 covers 8 bases. CDR3 length: 15 amino acids. Germline loops: CDR1 DFQATT, CDR2 SNEGSKA (reference sequence). Trimming took 6 bases from V and 3 from J; bases not matched to a gene: 10.